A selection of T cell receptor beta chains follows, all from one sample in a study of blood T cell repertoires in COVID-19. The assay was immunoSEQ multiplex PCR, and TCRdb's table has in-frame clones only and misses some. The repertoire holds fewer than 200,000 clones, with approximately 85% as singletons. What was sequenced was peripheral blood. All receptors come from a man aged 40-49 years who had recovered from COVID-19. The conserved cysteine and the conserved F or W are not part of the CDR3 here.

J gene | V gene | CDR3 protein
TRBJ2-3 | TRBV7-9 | ASSLSQGGDTQY
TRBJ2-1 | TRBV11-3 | ASSLELAAYNEQF
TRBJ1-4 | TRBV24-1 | ATSDSGLEKLF
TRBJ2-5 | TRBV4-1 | ASSQVAVSQETQY
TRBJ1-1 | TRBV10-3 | AIRGTGGEDTEAF
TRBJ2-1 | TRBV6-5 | ASSTSGNGHEQF
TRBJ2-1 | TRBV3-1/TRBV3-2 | ASRAGGPGNEQF
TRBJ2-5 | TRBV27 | ASSWTGEETQY
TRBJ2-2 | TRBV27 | ASSSRVGGELF
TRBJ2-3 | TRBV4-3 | ASSQETSTDTQY
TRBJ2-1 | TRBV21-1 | ASSTHLAGEDNEQF
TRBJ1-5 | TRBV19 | ASSIRGTGGYSNQPQH
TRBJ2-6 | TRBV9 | ASSVMAVLYSGANVLT
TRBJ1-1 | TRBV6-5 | ASSYRTGTEAF
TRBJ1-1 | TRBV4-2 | ASSQTENTEAF
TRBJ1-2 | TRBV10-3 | AIRPGEHYGYT
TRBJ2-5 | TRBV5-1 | ASSSDGQSTQY
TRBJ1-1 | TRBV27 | ASSLDGGTTEAF
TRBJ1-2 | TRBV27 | ASQGDSRYGYT
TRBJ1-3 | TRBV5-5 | ASSAARTGTGNTIY